The clone carrying this T cell receptor (beta chain) was picked up a small number of times. The V end was cut by 4 bases, the J end by 5 bases, with 17 bases between. The CDR3 totals 15 residues. CDR1 and CDR2 from the germline V gene are KGHSH and LQKENI. The data originate from a study of T cells after yellow fever vaccination. TCRdb called the 5' RACE reads again in MiXCR, with one record for every CDR3 protein. The sample has approximately 160,000 distinct CDR3 sequences, about 6% seen once. V is TRBV18 and J is TRBJ2-5; maybe TRBD1 (5 bases). The sequence was collected from a man younger than 35 who received the YFV17D yellow fever vaccine. The material was CD4+ T cells sorted from PBMCs, obtained on the day of the first yellow fever vaccination. The CDR3 spells CASSQRQGIMETQYF. CDR3 DNA sequence: TGTGCCAGCTCACAGAGGCAGGGTATAATGGAGACCCAGTACTTC. The full variable domain, in which reference TRBV18 and TRBJ2-5 provide the parts outside the CDR3, is NAGVMQNPRHLVRRRGQEARLRCSPMKGHSHVYWYRQLPEEGLKFMVYLQKENIIDESGMPKERFSAEFPKEGPSILRIQQVVRGDSAAYFCASSQRQGIMETQYFGPGTRLLVL.